This T cell receptor beta chain emerged from a study of PD-1 blockade in classical Hodgkin lymphoma. Study-level findings and limits: There remain no defined causes for the repertoire differences, which possibly reflect disease activity or prior therapy. By C4D1 there was a significant rise in CD4+ TCR diversity but not in CD8+ TCR diversity. Compared with healthy donors, newly diagnosed patients reportedly showed lower baseline TCR diversity.

Assay used: immunoSEQ multiplex PCR; TCRdb lists only in-frame clones, some missing. The top ten clones hold 11% of a sample with 25,000 to 30,000 clones, around 80% of them seen once. Every patient had relapsed following autologous stem cell transplantation, and cohorts differed in brentuximab vedotin exposure. V lost 5 bases and J 7 bases, leaving 15 bases between the germline ends. CDR1 is GTSNPN, CDR2 SVGIG, per germline (reference sequence). This CDR3 spans 13 amino acids. Remarks on this clone: Its specificity is not known.

The chain has TRBV30 and TRBJ1-5; D is perhaps TRBD1 (5 bases). The sequencing here drew on peripheral blood mononuclear cells (PBMCs), taken before the second cycle of nivolumab. The receptor was derived from a human donor with classical Hodgkin lymphoma. The chain's CDR3 is CAWAPGGRQPQHF. CDR3 bases: TGTGCCTGGGCCCCTGGGGGTAGGCAGCCCCAGCATTTT.